These T cell receptor beta chains were read from a single sample in a study of OX40 agonist ivuxolimab in advanced cancers. Sequencing used immunoSEQ multiplex PCR; TCRdb keeps in-frame clones, though not all of them. The sample carries about 92,000 clones, approximately 91% recorded once. The specimen comprised CD4+ or CD8+ T cells sorted from blood, sampled in a trial of the OX40 agonist ivuxolimab. These receptors were collected from an adult with an advanced solid tumor such as melanoma, head and neck, liver or kidney cancer. The CDR3 runs from the conserved cysteine through the conserved F or W. Fields, in order: J gene, V gene, clone size, D gene, CDR3 protein, CDR3 DNA. D genes are given only for firm matches. Not every row has a clone size; where given, it reads once, few, many or a size class.

j_gene: TRBJ2-2
v_gene: TRBV7-2
abundance: -
d_gene: TRBD1
CDR3aa: CASGQGGGNTGELFF
CDR3nt: TGTGCCAGTGGACAGGGGGGAGGGAACACCGGGGAGCTGTTTTTT

j_gene: TRBJ2-7
v_gene: TRBV5-4
abundance: -
d_gene: -
CDR3aa: CASSLDPTARGLYEQYF
CDR3nt: TGTGCCAGCAGCTTGGACCCCACGGCCCGGGGTTTATACGAGCAGTACTTC

j_gene: TRBJ2-7
v_gene: TRBV25-1
abundance: -
d_gene: -
CDR3aa: CASSLAGNEQYF
CDR3nt: TGTGCCAGCAGCTTGGCTGGGAACGAGCAGTACTTC

j_gene: TRBJ1-2
v_gene: TRBV18
abundance: once
d_gene: -
CDR3aa: CASFPPQGGNYGYTF
CDR3nt: TGTGCCAGCTTCCCTCCCCAGGGCGGTAACTATGGCTACACCTTC

j_gene: TRBJ2-3
v_gene: TRBV5-1
abundance: -
d_gene: -
CDR3aa: CASSLRQGGTRRYTDTQYF
CDR3nt: TGCGCCAGCAGCTTGCGACAGGGAGGAACCCGGAGGTACACAGATACGCAGTATTTT

j_gene: TRBJ2-7
v_gene: TRBV6-5
abundance: once
d_gene: -
CDR3aa: CASRPGRSLYEQYF
CDR3nt: TGTGCCAGCAGGCCGGGACGCAGCCTCTACGAGCAGTACTTC

j_gene: TRBJ2-1
v_gene: TRBV11-2
abundance: -
d_gene: TRBD2
CDR3aa: CASSRPAGGGEQFF
CDR3nt: TGTGCCAGCAGCCGCCCGGCCGGGGGGGGTGAGCAGTTCTTC

j_gene: TRBJ2-1
v_gene: TRBV11-2
abundance: -
d_gene: -
CDR3aa: CASSLSGGNEQFF
CDR3nt: TGTGCCAGCAGCTTAAGCGGTGGGAATGAGCAGTTCTTC

j_gene: TRBJ2-2
v_gene: TRBV5-8
abundance: -
d_gene: TRBD1
CDR3aa: CASSDRDRGLRGTGELFF
CDR3nt: TGTGCCAGCAGCGACCGGGACAGGGGGCTCCGGGGCACCGGGGAGCTGTTTTTT

j_gene: TRBJ2-2
v_gene: TRBV6-1
abundance: once
d_gene: -
CDR3aa: CAILKWAGELFF
CDR3nt: TGTGCCATCTTAAAATGGGCCGGGGAGCTGTTTTTT

j_gene: TRBJ1-3
v_gene: TRBV18
abundance: -
d_gene: -
CDR3aa: CASSPTQQGSGNTIYF
CDR3nt: TGTGCCAGCTCACCAACACAACAGGGCTCTGGAAACACCATATATTTT

j_gene: TRBJ2-3
v_gene: TRBV2
abundance: -
d_gene: -
CDR3aa: CASSSLGSRDTQYF
CDR3nt: TGTGCCAGCAGTTCCCTAGGGTCCCGCGATACGCAGTATTTT

j_gene: TRBJ2-3
v_gene: TRBV18
abundance: -
d_gene: TRBD2
CDR3aa: CASSPSGGGTDTQYF
CDR3nt: TGTGCCAGCTCCCCCAGCGGGGGGGGCACAGATACGCAGTATTTT

j_gene: TRBJ2-7
v_gene: TRBV5-1
abundance: -
d_gene: TRBD1
CDR3aa: CASSLGGSWLGQGNYEQYF
CDR3nt: TGCGCCAGCAGCTTGGGCGGGAGTTGGTTGGGACAGGGGAACTACGAGCAGTACTTC

j_gene: TRBJ1-3
v_gene: TRBV5-4
abundance: -
d_gene: -
CDR3aa: CASSSGLGNTIYF
CDR3nt: TGTGCCAGCAGCTCGGGATTAGGAAACACCATATATTTT

j_gene: TRBJ2-7
v_gene: TRBV13
abundance: -
d_gene: -
CDR3aa: CASSPPSYEQYF
CDR3nt: TGTGCCAGCAGTCCCCCCTCCTACGAGCAGTACTTC

j_gene: TRBJ2-7
v_gene: TRBV29-1
abundance: once
d_gene: TRBD2
CDR3aa: CSAGTSGRDPYEQYF
CDR3nt: TGCAGCGCAGGGACTAGCGGGAGGGATCCCTACGAGCAGTACTTC

j_gene: TRBJ1-2
v_gene: TRBV6-6
abundance: -
d_gene: TRBD1
CDR3aa: CASSYSDRLNYGYTF
CDR3nt: TGTGCCAGCAGTTATTCGGACAGGCTTAACTATGGCTACACCTTC

j_gene: TRBJ2-1
v_gene: TRBV7-2
abundance: -
d_gene: TRBD2
CDR3aa: CASSPEVVAGVHNEQFF
CDR3nt: TGTGCCAGCAGCCCGGAGGTGGTAGCGGGAGTGCACAATGAGCAGTTCTTC

j_gene: TRBJ2-7
v_gene: TRBV11-2
abundance: -
d_gene: -
CDR3aa: CASSEATGPRSSYEQYF
CDR3nt: TGTGCCAGCAGCGAGGCAACAGGGCCCAGATCCTCCTACGAGCAGTACTTC

j_gene: TRBJ2-1
v_gene: TRBV6-5
abundance: -
d_gene: TRBD2
CDR3aa: CASSTSGSYNEQFF
CDR3nt: TGTGCCAGTAGTACTAGCGGGTCCTACAATGAGCAGTTCTTC

j_gene: TRBJ2-3
v_gene: TRBV2
abundance: -
d_gene: TRBD2
CDR3aa: CASSRLAGGLGGTDTQYF
CDR3nt: TGTGCCAGCAGTCGACTAGCGGGAGGACTCGGGGGCACAGATACGCAGTATTTT

j_gene: TRBJ2-7
v_gene: TRBV19
abundance: -
d_gene: -
CDR3aa: CASSEATGLTYEQYF
CDR3nt: TGTGCCAGTAGTGAGGCGACAGGCCTAACCTACGAGCAGTACTTC

j_gene: TRBJ2-2
v_gene: TRBV6-6
abundance: -
d_gene: TRBD1
CDR3aa: CASSMTGSNTGELFF
CDR3nt: TGTGCCAGCTCCATGACAGGGTCAAACACCGGGGAGCTGTTTTTT

j_gene: TRBJ1-3
v_gene: TRBV5-6
abundance: once
d_gene: -
CDR3aa: CASRARGAGNTIYF
CDR3nt: TGTGCCAGCAGGGCGAGGGGAGCCGGAAACACCATATATTTT

j_gene: TRBJ1-4
v_gene: TRBV7-9
abundance: -
d_gene: -
CDR3aa: CASSLAGVREKLFF
CDR3nt: TGTGCCAGCAGCTTAGCAGGGGTTCGTGAAAAACTGTTTTTT

j_gene: TRBJ1-2
v_gene: TRBV28
abundance: once
d_gene: TRBD1
CDR3aa: CASSLPTGRGGYTF
CDR3nt: TGTGCCAGCAGCCTCCCGACAGGGCGAGGAGGCTACACCTTC

j_gene: TRBJ2-1
v_gene: TRBV19
abundance: -
d_gene: TRBD2
CDR3aa: CASKNLAGVGGEQFF
CDR3nt: TGTGCCAGTAAGAACCTAGCGGGAGTGGGGGGTGAGCAGTTCTTC

j_gene: TRBJ1-2
v_gene: TRBV6-1
abundance: few
d_gene: -
CDR3aa: CASKGQYNYGYTF
CDR3nt: TGTGCCAGCAAGGGACAATACAACTATGGCTACACCTTC

j_gene: TRBJ2-4
v_gene: TRBV9
abundance: -
d_gene: -
CDR3aa: CASSEGAGVGNIQYF
CDR3nt: TGTGCCAGCAGCGAGGGGGCGGGAGTAGGAAACATTCAGTACTTC

j_gene: TRBJ1-1
v_gene: TRBV12-5
abundance: -
d_gene: -
CDR3aa: CASGLGTYTEAFF
CDR3nt: TGTGCTAGTGGTTTGGGGACTTACACTGAAGCTTTCTTT

j_gene: TRBJ2-1
v_gene: TRBV21-1
abundance: -
d_gene: -
CDR3aa: CASSKARGPFSYNEQFF
CDR3nt: TGTGCCAGCAGCAAAGCGCGTGGCCCCTTCTCCTACAATGAGCAGTTCTTC

j_gene: TRBJ2-5
v_gene: TRBV5-1
abundance: -
d_gene: TRBD1
CDR3aa: CASSSQGSETQYF
CDR3nt: TGCGCCAGCAGCTCACAGGGGTCAGAGACCCAGTACTTC

j_gene: TRBJ1-2
v_gene: TRBV14
abundance: -
d_gene: -
CDR3aa: CASSQDSGQGLFDGYTF
CDR3nt: TGTGCCAGCAGCCAAGATTCTGGTCAGGGCCTTTTCGATGGCTACACCTTC

j_gene: TRBJ2-1
v_gene: TRBV2
abundance: -
d_gene: TRBD2
CDR3aa: CASSRTSGSLGNEQFF
CDR3nt: TGTGCCAGCAGCCGGACTAGCGGGAGTTTGGGCAATGAGCAGTTCTTC

j_gene: TRBJ2-7
v_gene: TRBV7-8
abundance: -
d_gene: -
CDR3aa: CASSFGGGGYEQYF
CDR3nt: TGTGCCAGCAGCTTTGGAGGGGGCGGGTACGAGCAGTACTTC

j_gene: TRBJ1-4
v_gene: TRBV28
abundance: -
d_gene: -
CDR3aa: CASSIRQSYNEKLFF
CDR3nt: TGTGCCAGCAGTATTCGACAGAGCTATAATGAAAAACTGTTTTTT

j_gene: TRBJ2-3
v_gene: TRBV6-4
abundance: -
d_gene: TRBD2
CDR3aa: CASSPHSGRSTDTQYF
CDR3nt: TGTGCCAGCAGTCCTCATAGCGGGAGATCGACAGATACGCAGTATTTT

j_gene: TRBJ2-7
v_gene: TRBV7-8
abundance: -
d_gene: TRBD2
CDR3aa: CASSPPGLRAGGPYEQYF
CDR3nt: TGTGCCAGCAGCCCCCCGGGATTGCGAGCGGGAGGGCCCTACGAGCAGTACTTC

j_gene: TRBJ2-2
v_gene: TRBV6-5
abundance: -
d_gene: TRBD2
CDR3aa: CASGERDAGELFF
CDR3nt: TGTGCCAGCGGCGAGCGGGACGCCGGGGAGCTGTTTTTT

j_gene: TRBJ2-7
v_gene: TRBV11-2
abundance: -
d_gene: TRBD2
CDR3aa: CASSLTSGVSYEQYF
CDR3nt: TGTGCCAGCAGCTTAACTAGCGGGGTTTCCTACGAGCAGTACTTC

j_gene: TRBJ2-7
v_gene: TRBV10-3
abundance: -
d_gene: -
CDR3aa: CAISEGALGSYEQYF
CDR3nt: TGTGCCATCAGTGAGGGGGCTCTGGGCTCCTACGAGCAGTACTTC

j_gene: TRBJ2-2
v_gene: TRBV7-3
abundance: -
d_gene: TRBD2
CDR3aa: CASSSNPSGRAHGELFF
CDR3nt: TGTGCCAGCAGCTCGAACCCTAGCGGGAGGGCCCACGGGGAGCTGTTTTTT

j_gene: TRBJ2-2
v_gene: TRBV19
abundance: -
d_gene: TRBD2
CDR3aa: CASSRGAGELFF
CDR3nt: TGTGCCAGTAGCCGGGGGGCCGGGGAGCTGTTTTTT

j_gene: TRBJ2-3
v_gene: TRBV5-1
abundance: -
d_gene: -
CDR3aa: CASSLRAVTDTQYF
CDR3nt: TGCGCCAGCAGCCTGAGAGCGGTCACAGATACGCAGTATTTT

j_gene: TRBJ2-1
v_gene: TRBV19
abundance: -
d_gene: TRBD2
CDR3aa: CASSRSGSGGEQFF
CDR3nt: TGTGCCAGTAGTAGGAGCGGGAGCGGAGGTGAGCAGTTCTTC

j_gene: TRBJ2-1
v_gene: TRBV23-1
abundance: -
d_gene: -
CDR3aa: CASSATGTPDNEQFF
CDR3nt: TGCGCCAGCAGTGCTACCGGGACACCAGACAATGAGCAGTTCTTC